One sample yielded the 18 T cell receptor beta chains listed below, sequenced in a study of beta chain features in type 1 diabetes. Their recognized antigens are unknown. Isolated RNA was reverse transcribed in full, so expressed TCRB transcripts were sequenced. The assay was immunoSEQ multiplex PCR, and TCRdb's table has in-frame clones only and misses some. The sample lists roughly 330,000 clones, approximately 15% seen once, with roughly 0.015% in the top ten. The study, taken as a whole, reports: When Type 1 diabetes patients were examined, their TCRB CDR3s proved moderately but significantly shorter in all four CD4+ subsets.

Specimen: naive CD4+ T cells from blood. The receptors come from a woman aged 18-35 years with type 1 diabetes.

This clone was found a few times. V is TRBV6-5 and J is TRBJ1-2, with TRBD1 identical over 7 bases. The CDR3 spans 14 residues. With V trimmed by 5 bases and J by 2 bases, 5 bases remained unmatched. Looked up from germline, CDR1 is MNHEY and CDR2 is SVGAGI. The CDR3 nucleotides are TGTGCCAGCAGTCGTTCACAGGGGAACTATGGCTACACCTTC. This codes for CASSRSQGNYGYTF.

The genes are TRBV29-1 and TRBJ2-7; 7 bases align to TRBD2. The trim removed 4 bases at V and 2 bases at J, leaving 2 bases unmatched. From germline, CDR1 is SQVTM and CDR2 ANQGSEA. There are 12 residues in the CDR3. The CDR3 DNA follows: TGCAGCGTTGCGCGGGGGACCTACGAGCAGTACTTC. This gives the protein CSVARGTYEQYF.

This clone was seen more than once but under ten times. J is TRBJ2-7 and V is TRBV9, with 8 bases that match TRBD2. CDR3 length: 16 amino acids. Germline-derived CDR1 and CDR2 are SGDLS and YYNGEE. The V and J ends lost 2 bases and 5 bases, in that order; junction bases with no gene match: 12. The CDR3 sequence is CASSVSGLAGFHEQYF. CDR3 coding DNA: TGTGCCAGCAGCGTCTCTGGGCTAGCGGGCTTCCACGAGCAGTACTTC.

This clone was detected once. This sequence joins TRBV15 and TRBJ1-3; D gene unclear. Trimming took off 0 bases at V and 2 bases at J, with 8 bases between the two ends. The CDR3 is 15 amino acids. The germline gives CDR1 LNHNV, CDR2 YYDKDF (reference sequence). The CDR3 coding sequence is TGTGCCACCAGCAGAGATTCGGGGACTGGAAACACCATATATTTT. This translates into CATSRDSGTGNTIYF. The full variable domain, rest sourced from reference TRBV15 and TRBJ1-3, is DAMVIQNPRYQVTQFGKPVTLSCSQTLNHNVMYWYQQKSSQAPKLLFHYYDKDFNNEADTPDNFQSRRPNTSFCFLDIRSPGLGDTAMYLCATSRDSGTGNTIYFGEGSWLTVV.

This clone was detected a few times. The V and J genes are TRBV5-1 and TRBJ2-7, with D perhaps TRBD2 (5 bases). The CDR3 extends over 14 amino acids. CDR1 and CDR2 from the germline V gene are SGHRS and YFSETQ. The germline V and J ends were trimmed by 7 bases and 3 bases, with 17 bases remaining between them. In nucleotides, the CDR3 is TGCGCCAGCCGTAACAGCGAGGGAATCTACGAGCAGTACTTC. It encodes CASRNSEGIYEQYF.

This chain joins TRBV7-2 and TRBJ2-7; 7 nucleotides match TRBD1. The germline V gene has CDR1 SGHTA and CDR2 FQGNSA. This CDR3 has 13 amino acids. V lost 4 bases to trimming and J lost 4 bases; unmatched junction nucleotides: 4. The CDR3 region is CASSSQGVYEQYF. CDR3 coding DNA: TGTGCCAGCAGCTCTCAGGGGGTATACGAGCAGTACTTC.

This clone was picked up a small number of times. The V call is TRBV7-3, the J call TRBJ2-1; no definite D call. Trimming shortened V by 5 bases and J by 6 bases, and 11 bases separated the two germline ends. In germline, CDR1 is SGHTA, CDR2 FQGTGA. This CDR3 spans 13 amino acids. The DNA of the CDR3 is TGTGCCAGCAGCGAGGCAAGCACCAATGAGCAGTTCTTC. Translated, it gives CASSEASTNEQFF. Combining the CDR3 with reference TRBV7-3 and TRBJ2-1 gives the whole variable domain GAGVSQTPSNKVTEKGKYVELRCDPISGHTALYWYRQSLGQGPEFLIYFQGTGAADDSGLPNDRFFAVRPEGSVSTLKIQRTERGDSAVYLCASSEASTNEQFFGPGTRLTVL.

The chain is built from TRBV5-4 and TRBJ2-1; 8 positions match TRBD2. Germline CDR1 SGHNT, CDR2 YYREEE (reference sequence). CDR3 length: 14 amino acids. The V segment lost 1 base and the J segment 4 bases; nucleotides outside the gene matches: 1. CDR3 DNA: TGTGCCAGCAGCTTGCCTAGCGGGTACAATGAGCAGTTCTTC. Translated: CASSLPSGYNEQFF.

The V call is TRBV5-1, the J call TRBJ1-1; D is ambiguous. The CDR3 length is 14 residues. V was clipped by 0 bases and J by 6 bases, with 12 bases between them. In germline, CDR1 is SGHRS, CDR2 YFSETQ. The chain's CDR3 is CASSLAAVTPEAFF. The CDR3 DNA reads as TGCGCCAGCAGCTTGGCCGCGGTGACTCCTGAAGCTTTCTTT. The variable domain in full, completed from reference TRBV5-1 and TRBJ1-1, reads KAGVTQTPRYLIKTRGQQVTLSCSPISGHRSVSWYQQTPGQGLQFLFEYFSETQRNKGNFPGRFSGRQFSNSRSEMNVSTLELGDSALYLCASSLAAVTPEAFFGQGTRLTVV.

This sequence joins TRBV18 and TRBJ2-2; perhaps TRBD1 as D (5 bases). V was pared by 0 bases and J by 6 bases, with 14 bases between. This CDR3 comprises 16 residues. In germline, CDR1 is KGHSH, CDR2 LQKENI. CDR3 bases: TGTGCCAGCTCACCACCGGGCCCAGGGCCTGCCGGGGAGCTGTTTTTT. This translates into CASSPPGPGPAGELFF.

The chain recombines TRBV18 with TRBJ1-1; 7 bases map to TRBD1. V dropped 3 bases and J dropped 0; count of bases not matched to a gene: 7. Germline CDR1 reads KGHSH; CDR2 reads LQKENI. The CDR3 runs 16 residues. CDR3 sequence: CASSPLQGPMNTEAFF. The CDR3 DNA follows: TGTGCCAGCTCACCCCTACAGGGGCCAATGAACACTGAAGCTTTCTTT.

V is TRBV20-1 and J is TRBJ1-1, with D possibly being TRBD1 (5 bases). This CDR3 comprises 10 residues. The germline V and J ends were trimmed by 5 bases and 8 bases, with 9 bases remaining between them. The germline CDR1 and CDR2 sequences are DFQATT and SNEGSKA (reference sequence). The CDR3 loop is CSASHREAFF. In nucleotides, the CDR3 is TGCAGTGCTTCCCACAGGGAAGCTTTCTTT.

Only a few counts were recorded for this clone. This chain links TRBV9 with TRBJ2-1, with 14 bases that match TRBD2. Trimming took 4 bases from V and 0 from J; bases not matched to a gene: 6. Germline CDR1 reads SGDLS; CDR2 reads YYNGEE. This CDR3 has 18 amino acids. The CDR3 nucleotides read TGTGCCAGCAGCTTTAGACTAGCGGGAGGGATCTCCTACAATGAGCAGTTCTTC. Encoded protein: CASSFRLAGGISYNEQFF.

This chain links TRBV7-2 with TRBJ2-2, with D tentatively TRBD2 (5 bases). V was trimmed by 1 base and J by 6 bases, leaving 6 bases between them. In germline, CDR1 is SGHTA, CDR2 FQGNSA. The CDR3 is 13 residues long. This CDR3 reads CASSLGESGELFF. In DNA, the CDR3 is TGTGCCAGCAGCTTAGGGGAGTCCGGGGAGCTGTTTTTT. Full variable domain (outside the CDR3, taken from reference TRBV7-2 and TRBJ2-2): GAGVSQSPSNKVTEKGKDVELRCDPISGHTALYWYRQSLGQGLEFLIYFQGNSAPDKSGLPSDRFSAERTGGSVSTLTIQRTQQEDSAVYLCASSLGESGELFFGEGSRLTVL.

This clone turned up a few times. The V and J genes are TRBV30 and TRBJ1-1, with unresolved D. The CDR3 runs 13 residues. The germline CDR1 and CDR2 sequences are GTSNPN and SVGIG (reference sequence). V was shortened by 3 bases and J by 1 base, with 9 bases between the two germline ends. DNA of the CDR3: TGTGCCTGGAGCCGGGATGCGAACACTGAAGCTTTCTTT. It codes for CAWSRDANTEAFF.

The V call is TRBV4-2, the J call TRBJ2-7; 7 positions match TRBD1. This CDR3 is built from 13 residues. Looked up from germline, CDR1 is LGHNA and CDR2 is YNFKEQ. V gave up 3 bases and J gave up 6 bases; unmatched junction bases: 5. CDR3 in amino acids: CASSQSTGFEQYF. The CDR3, as DNA: TGTGCCAGCAGCCAGTCGACAGGGTTCGAGCAGTACTTC.

The chain has TRBV11-2 and TRBJ2-1; TRBD1 aligns across 8 bases. The CDR3 totals 14 residues. Germline CDR1 reads SGHAT; CDR2 reads FQNNGV. J gave up 6 bases and V 4 bases, and 5 bases lay outside the gene matches. The CDR3 DNA follows: TGTGCCAGCAGCTCCCGCCAGGGGGCCAATGAGCAGTTCTTC. It encodes CASSSRQGANEQFF.

Concerning this clone: The sample has other DNA sequences that encode this CDR3 too. This rearrangement joins TRBV18 to TRBJ2-7; 7 bases align to TRBD1. The germline V gene has CDR1 KGHSH and CDR2 LQKENI. V shed 3 bases, J shed 3 bases, and the junction held 5 bases outside the gene matches. This CDR3 is built from 14 residues. CDR3 protein: CASSPPGQSYEQYF. As DNA, the CDR3 is TGTGCCAGCTCACCCCCGGGACAGAGCTACGAGCAGTACTTC.